A selection of T cell receptor beta chains follows, all from one sample in a study of glioma-infiltrating T cells after dendritic cell vaccination. Data came from immunoSEQ multiplex PCR; TCRdb stores just in-frame clones and leaves some out. This table has fewer than 110,000 clones, roughly 76% appearing once. This sample comprised blood, obtained before dendritic cell vaccination. The receptors were sampled from a human donor with glioblastoma. CDR3s include the opening cysteine and the closing phenylalanine or tryptophan. D genes are given only for firm matches. The size of a clone is reported for some rows only, either as once, few or many, or as a class for expanded clones.

CDR3aa	CDR3nt	d_gene	abundance	len	v_gene	j_gene
CASSEVGQEGTDTQYF	TGTGCCAGCAGTGAAGTAGGACAGGAGGGAACAGATACGCAGTATTTT	NA	NA	16	TRBV6-1	TRBJ2-3
CASGTRGDNEQFF	TGTGCCAGCGGGACTAGGGGAGACAATGAGCAGTTCTTC	TRBD2	NA	13	TRBV6-5	TRBJ2-1
CASNTLAGSTGEQYF	TGTGCCAGCAACACACTAGCGGGGTCCACCGGCGAGCAGTACTTC	TRBD2	NA	15	TRBV4-2	TRBJ2-7
CASSEGRGLLWAEAFF	TGTGCCAGCAGCGAAGGGAGAGGGCTCCTTTGGGCTGAAGCTTTCTTT	NA	NA	16	TRBV7-3	TRBJ1-1
CASSFSTVLTF	TGTGCCAGCAGCTTTTCTACCGTCCTGACTTTC	NA	NA	11	TRBV5-8	TRBJ2-6
CASSSHAGVNSPLHF	TGTGCCAGCAGCTCCCACGCGGGGGTTAATTCACCCCTCCACTTT	NA	few	15	TRBV7-2	TRBJ1-6
CASSKGTGVAWPQHF	TGCGCCAGCAGTAAAGGGACAGGCGTTGCGTGGCCCCAGCATTTT	TRBD1	NA	15	TRBV23-1	TRBJ1-5
CASSEYTGELFF	TGTGCCAGCAGCGAGTACACCGGGGAGCTGTTTTTT	NA	NA	12	TRBV2	TRBJ2-2
CASSHLTGQGATEAFF	TGTGCCAGCAGCCATCTTACCGGACAGGGGGCCACTGAAGCTTTCTTT	TRBD1	NA	16	TRBV4-2	TRBJ1-1
CASSSGQAITDTQYF	TGTGCCAGCAGCTCGGGACAGGCTATCACAGATACGCAGTATTTT	TRBD1	NA	15	TRBV5-6	TRBJ2-3
CASESWQGIQPQHF	TGTGCCAGCGAGAGTTGGCAGGGGATTCAGCCCCAGCATTTT	NA	NA	14	TRBV6-1	TRBJ1-5
CASSKRDSKIWSSYNEQFF	TGTGCCAGCAGCAAAAGGGACAGCAAAATTTGGAGCTCCTACAATGAGCAGTTCTTC	NA	NA	19	TRBV21-1	TRBJ2-1
CASSFNYNSPLHF	TGTGCCAGCAGTTTCAATTATAATTCACCCCTCCACTTT	NA	NA	13	TRBV6-5	TRBJ1-6
CASSELGSNEKLFF	TGTGCCAGCAGTGAACTGGGGAGTAATGAAAAACTGTTTTTT	NA	NA	14	TRBV6-1	TRBJ1-4
CASSLAPGAGGTRGEQFF	TGTGCCAGCAGCTTAGCCCCGGGCGCAGGGGGAACAAGGGGTGAGCAGTTCTTC	TRBD1	once	18	TRBV7-8	TRBJ2-1
CASSLRQGRYTF	TGTGCCAGCAGCTTAAGACAAGGTCGCTACACCTTC	NA	NA	12	TRBV11-3	TRBJ1-2
CSALQGGEPFF	TGCAGTGCTTTGCAGGGGGGTGAACCTTTCTTT	TRBD1	NA	11	TRBV20-1	TRBJ1-1
CASSLGQGMGGYTF	TGTGCCAGCAGCTTAGGACAGGGAATGGGTGGCTACACCTTC	TRBD1	once	14	TRBV7-9	TRBJ1-2
CASSFLSGRNYGYTF	TGTGCCAGCAGCTTCCTTTCGGGGAGAAACTATGGCTACACCTTC	NA	NA	15	TRBV5-6	TRBJ1-2
CASRAGTGLRSYGYTF	TGTGCCAGTAGAGCCGGGACAGGGCTTCGTAGCTATGGCTACACCTTC	TRBD1	NA	16	TRBV19	TRBJ1-2
CASSLRREAFF	TGTGCCAGCAGCTTAAGGAGAGAAGCTTTCTTT	NA	NA	11	TRBV11-2	TRBJ1-1
CASKFGKNTEAFF	TGTGCCAGCAAGTTCGGGAAGAACACTGAAGCTTTCTTT	NA	NA	13	TRBV7-3	TRBJ1-1
CASSSGTLNTEAFF	TGTGCCAGCAGCTCCGGGACATTGAACACTGAAGCTTTCTTT	NA	once	14	TRBV6-5	TRBJ1-1
CSVRGLTGSESGNTIYF	TGCAGCGTCCGAGGCCTCACAGGGAGCGAATCTGGAAACACCATATATTTT	NA	NA	17	TRBV29-1	TRBJ1-3
CASSLLSLGSRETQYF	TGTGCCAGCAGCCTACTCTCCCTTGGGAGTCGAGAGACCCAGTACTTC	NA	NA	16	TRBV7-2	TRBJ2-5
CASSQLAGGVQETQYF	TGCGCCAGCAGCCAATTAGCGGGGGGGGTCCAAGAGACCCAGTACTTC	TRBD2	NA	16	TRBV4-3	TRBJ2-5
CATSRGGASYEQYF	TGTGCCACCAGCAGAGGTGGAGCCTCCTACGAGCAGTACTTC	NA	NA	14	TRBV15	TRBJ2-7
CASMTSGGGDGELFF	TGCGCCAGTATGACTAGCGGGGGGGGAGACGGGGAGCTGTTTTTT	TRBD2	NA	15	TRBV4-1	TRBJ2-2
CASSFKGAQETQYF	TGTGCCAGCAGCTTTAAAGGGGCCCAAGAGACCCAGTACTTC	NA	NA	14	TRBV5-4	TRBJ2-5
CASSQEAISPLHF	TGTGCCAGCAGTCAGGAGGCGATTTCACCCCTCCACTTT	NA	NA	13	TRBV6-1	TRBJ1-6
CASRIGTENTGELFF	TGTGCCAGTAGAATCGGGACAGAGAACACCGGGGAGCTGTTTTTT	TRBD1	NA	15	TRBV19	TRBJ2-2
CASITWGGSAYEQYF	TGTGCCAGCATCACCTGGGGGGGGTCGGCCTACGAGCAGTACTTC	TRBD2	NA	15	TRBV6-1	TRBJ2-7
CASSIDLRRDRGNTEAFF	TGTGCCAGTAGTATAGATCTTCGCCGGGACAGGGGGAACACTGAAGCTTTCTTT	TRBD1	NA	18	TRBV19	TRBJ1-1
CASSFGGINQPQHF	TGTGCCAGCAGTTTCGGGGGGATCAATCAGCCCCAGCATTTT	NA	NA	14	TRBV27	TRBJ1-5
CASSLAGGVAFF	TGTGCCAGCAGCTTGGCAGGGGGCGTAGCTTTCTTT	TRBD1	NA	12	TRBV5-4	TRBJ1-1
CASSQAGADTQYF	TGCGCCAGCAGTCAAGCGGGGGCAGATACGCAGTATTTT	TRBD2	NA	13	TRBV5-1	TRBJ2-3
CASSIDDRYTDTQYF	TGTGCCAGTAGTATAGACGACAGATACACAGATACGCAGTATTTT	NA	NA	15	TRBV19	TRBJ2-3
CASGIGYQETQYF	TGTGCCAGCGGAATCGGGTACCAAGAGACCCAGTACTTC	NA	NA	13	TRBV6-1	TRBJ2-5
CASSPSGQGGDYGYTF	TGTGCCAGCAGCCCGTCGGGACAGGGGGGAGACTATGGCTACACCTTC	TRBD1	NA	16	TRBV7-9	TRBJ1-2
CASSPRTGAATNYGYTF	TGTGCCAGCTCACCAAGGACAGGGGCCGCGACTAACTATGGCTACACCTTC	TRBD1	once	17	TRBV18	TRBJ1-2
CASSSGGGRWTGELFF	TGTGCCAGCTCGTCCGGCGGGGGGAGGTGGACCGGGGAGCTGTTTTTT	TRBD2	NA	16	TRBV7-9	TRBJ2-2
CASSILTDRISF	TGTGCCAGTAGTATATTGACGGACAGGATCTCCTTC	TRBD1	NA	12	TRBV19	TRBJ1-2